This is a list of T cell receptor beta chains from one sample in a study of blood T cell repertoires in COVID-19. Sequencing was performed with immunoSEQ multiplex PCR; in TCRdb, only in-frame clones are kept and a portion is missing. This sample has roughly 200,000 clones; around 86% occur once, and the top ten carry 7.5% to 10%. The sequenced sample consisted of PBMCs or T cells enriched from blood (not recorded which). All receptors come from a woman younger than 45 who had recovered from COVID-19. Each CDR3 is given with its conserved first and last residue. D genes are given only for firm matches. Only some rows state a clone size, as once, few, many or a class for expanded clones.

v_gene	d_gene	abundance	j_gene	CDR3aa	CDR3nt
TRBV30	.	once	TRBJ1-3	CAWGNPGGNTIYF	TGTGCCTGGGGTAATCCGGGAGGAAACACCATATATTTT
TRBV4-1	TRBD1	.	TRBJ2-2	CASSLQTGANTGELFF	TGCGCCAGCAGCCTCCAGACAGGGGCGAACACCGGGGAGCTGTTTTTT
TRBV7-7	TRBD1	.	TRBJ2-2	CASSLGTGATNTGELFF	TGTGCCAGCAGCTTAGGGACAGGAGCAACGAACACCGGGGAGCTGTTTTTT
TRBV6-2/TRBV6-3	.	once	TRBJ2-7	CASSYSTRATDRNEQYF	TGTGCCAGCAGTTACTCGACTAGGGCCACAGATAGGAACGAGCAGTACTTC
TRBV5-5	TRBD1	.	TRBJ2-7	CASSYYKQGTKQYF	TGTGCCAGCAGCTATTACAAACAGGGGACGAAGCAGTACTTC
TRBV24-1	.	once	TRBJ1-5	CATSDPTVPNQPQHF	TGTGCCACCAGCGACCCGACAGTCCCCAATCAGCCCCAGCATTTT
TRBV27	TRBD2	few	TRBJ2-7	CASSTLIATSGASYEQYF	TGTGCCAGCAGTACCTTAATCGCGACTAGCGGGGCCTCCTACGAGCAGTACTTC
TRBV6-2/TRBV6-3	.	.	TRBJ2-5	CASSYQITGQETQYF	TGTGCCAGCAGTTACCAAATAACAGGGCAAGAGACCCAGTACTTC
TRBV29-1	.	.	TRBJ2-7	CSVEDLVGGRYEQYF	TGCAGCGTTGAAGATCTCGTCGGGGGGCGCTACGAGCAGTACTTC
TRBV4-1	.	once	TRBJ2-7	CASSQSLVSREQYF	TGCGCCAGCAGCCAATCGTTAGTTTCGCGCGAGCAGTACTTC
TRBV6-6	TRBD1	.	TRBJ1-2	CASSYPGTENYGYTF	TGTGCCAGCAGTTACCCCGGGACAGAAAACTATGGCTACACCTTC
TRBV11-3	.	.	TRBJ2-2	CASSKARNTGELFF	TGTGCCAGCAGCAAAGCCCGGAACACCGGGGAGCTGTTTTTT
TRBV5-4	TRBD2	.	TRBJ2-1	CASSHIRGGLAGVQEQFF	TGTGCCAGCAGCCATATAAGGGGAGGTCTAGCGGGAGTTCAGGAGCAGTTCTTC
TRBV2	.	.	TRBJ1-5	CASSAAQPQHF	TGTGCCAGCAGTGCTGCGCAGCCCCAGCATTTT
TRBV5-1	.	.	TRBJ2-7	CASSLASTVSYEQYF	TGCGCCAGCAGCTTGGCCTCGACAGTTTCCTACGAGCAGTACTTC
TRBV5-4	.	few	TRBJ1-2	CASSSFGPGTRGYTF	TGTGCCAGCAGCTCCTTTGGTCCGGGGACTCGGGGCTACACCTTC
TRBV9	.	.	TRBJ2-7	CASSVGDSYYEQYF	TGTGCCAGCAGCGTAGGGGACTCATACTACGAGCAGTACTTC
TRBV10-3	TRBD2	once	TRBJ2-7	CASTSGGRYEQYF	TGTGCCTCGACTAGCGGGGGGAGGTACGAGCAGTACTTC
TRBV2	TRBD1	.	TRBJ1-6	CASSEWTGGNSPLHF	TGTGCCAGCAGTGAATGGACAGGGGGTAATTCACCCCTCCACTTT
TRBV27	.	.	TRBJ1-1	CASRNSGSRGFF	TGTGCCAGCAGAAACTCCGGGTCCAGGGGTTTCTTT
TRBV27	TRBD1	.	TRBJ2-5	CASSEGQVLGETQYF	TGTGCCAGCAGTGAGGGACAGGTCCTGGGGGAGACCCAGTACTTC
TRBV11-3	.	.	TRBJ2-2	CASSLGGTGTGELFF	TGTGCCAGCAGCTTAGGCGGGACGGGTACCGGGGAGCTGTTTTTT
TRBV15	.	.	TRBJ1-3	CATSRDPTVSGNTIYF	TGTGCCACCAGCAGAGACCCCACAGTTTCTGGAAACACCATATATTTT
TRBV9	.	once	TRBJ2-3	CASSVGLTDTQYF	TGTGCCAGCAGCGTTGGCCTCACAGATACGCAGTATTTT
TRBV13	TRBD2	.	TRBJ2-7	CASSLAPLGGGPEGHEQYF	TGTGCCAGCAGCTTAGCCCCATTGGGGGGAGGGCCCGAGGGGCACGAGCAGTACTTC
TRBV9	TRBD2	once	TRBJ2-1	CASSVVAGDGNEQFF	TGTGCCAGCAGCGTAGTAGCGGGAGATGGCAATGAGCAGTTCTTC
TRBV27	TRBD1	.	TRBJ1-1	CASSDQNQGASTEAFF	TGTGCCAGCAGTGATCAAAACCAGGGGGCGAGTACTGAAGCTTTCTTT
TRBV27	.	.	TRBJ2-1	CASSLFDTPGNEQFF	TGTGCCAGCAGTTTGTTCGATACTCCGGGTAATGAGCAGTTCTTC
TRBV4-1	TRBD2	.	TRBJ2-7	CASSQETGTSDEQYF	TGCGCCAGCAGCCAGGAAACCGGGACTAGCGACGAGCAGTACTTC